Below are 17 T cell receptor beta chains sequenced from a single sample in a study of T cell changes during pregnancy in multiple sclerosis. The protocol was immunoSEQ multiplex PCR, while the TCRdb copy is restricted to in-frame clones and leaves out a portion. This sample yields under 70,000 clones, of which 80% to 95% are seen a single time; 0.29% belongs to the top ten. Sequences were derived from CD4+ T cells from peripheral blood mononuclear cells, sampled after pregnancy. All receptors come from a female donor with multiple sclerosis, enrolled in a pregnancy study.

CDR3 nucleotide sequence: TGTGCCAGCAGCCAAGGGACAGGGAGAAGCTACGAGCAGTACTTC. Translation: CASSQGTGRSYEQYF. The J gene is TRBJ2-7, the V gene TRBV5-8, with 9 bases identical to TRBD1. The V segment lost 4 bases and the J segment 3 bases; nucleotides outside the gene matches: 8. This CDR3 spans 15 amino acids. Per germline, CDR1 SGHTS and CDR2 YDEGEE.

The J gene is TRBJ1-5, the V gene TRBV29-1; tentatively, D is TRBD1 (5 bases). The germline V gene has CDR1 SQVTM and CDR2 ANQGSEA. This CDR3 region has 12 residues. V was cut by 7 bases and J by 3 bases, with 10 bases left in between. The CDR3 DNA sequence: TGCAGCGCAGGGTTTGCCAATCAGCCCCAGCATTTT. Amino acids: CSAGFANQPQHF.

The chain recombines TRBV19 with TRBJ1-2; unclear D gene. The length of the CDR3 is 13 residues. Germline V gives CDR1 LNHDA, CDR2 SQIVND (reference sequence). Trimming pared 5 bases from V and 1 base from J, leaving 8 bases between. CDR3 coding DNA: TGTGCCAGTAGTCGCGGGGTTAACTATGGCTACACCTTC. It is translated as CASSRGVNYGYTF.

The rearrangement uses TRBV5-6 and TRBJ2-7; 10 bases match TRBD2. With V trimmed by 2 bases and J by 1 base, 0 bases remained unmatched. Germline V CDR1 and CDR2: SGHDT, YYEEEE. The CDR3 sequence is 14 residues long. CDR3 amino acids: CASSFSGGSYEQYF. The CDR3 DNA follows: TGTGCCAGCAGCTTTAGCGGGGGGTCCTACGAGCAGTACTTC.

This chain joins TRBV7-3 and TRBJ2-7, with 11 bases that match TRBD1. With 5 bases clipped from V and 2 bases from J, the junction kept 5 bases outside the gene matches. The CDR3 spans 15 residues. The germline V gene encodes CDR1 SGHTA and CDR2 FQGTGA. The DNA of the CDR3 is TGTGCCAGCAGCCAAGGACAGGGGGCCGCCTACGAGCAGTACTTC. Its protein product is CASSQGQGAAYEQYF.

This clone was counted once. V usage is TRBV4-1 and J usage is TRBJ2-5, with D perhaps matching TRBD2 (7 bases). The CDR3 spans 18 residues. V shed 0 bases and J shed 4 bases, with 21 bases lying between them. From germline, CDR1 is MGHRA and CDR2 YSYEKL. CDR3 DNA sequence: TGCGCCAGCAGCCAAGATATGGGAGGGGGGGATTACTCAGAGACCCAGTACTTC. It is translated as CASSQDMGGGDYSETQYF.

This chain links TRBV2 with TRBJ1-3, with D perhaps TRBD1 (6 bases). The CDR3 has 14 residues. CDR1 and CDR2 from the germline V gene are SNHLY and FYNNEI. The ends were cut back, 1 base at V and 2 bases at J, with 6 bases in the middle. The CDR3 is CASSEGTAGNTIYF. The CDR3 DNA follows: TGTGCCAGCAGTGAAGGGACAGCTGGAAACACCATATATTTT.

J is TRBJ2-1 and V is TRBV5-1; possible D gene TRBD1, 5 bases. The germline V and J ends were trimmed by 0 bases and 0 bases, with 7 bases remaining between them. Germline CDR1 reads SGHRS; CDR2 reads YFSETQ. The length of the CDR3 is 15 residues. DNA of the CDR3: TGCGCCAGCAGCTTGGGGCAGGGCTCCTACAATGAGCAGTTCTTC. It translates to CASSLGQGSYNEQFF.

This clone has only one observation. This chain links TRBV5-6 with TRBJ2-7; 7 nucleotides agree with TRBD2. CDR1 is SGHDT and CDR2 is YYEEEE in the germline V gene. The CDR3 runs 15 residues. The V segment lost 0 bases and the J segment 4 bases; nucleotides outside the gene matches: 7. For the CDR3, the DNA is TGTGCCAGCAGCTTGGGGGCGGGGAGGGGTTACGAGCAGTACTTC. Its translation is CASSLGAGRGYEQYF.

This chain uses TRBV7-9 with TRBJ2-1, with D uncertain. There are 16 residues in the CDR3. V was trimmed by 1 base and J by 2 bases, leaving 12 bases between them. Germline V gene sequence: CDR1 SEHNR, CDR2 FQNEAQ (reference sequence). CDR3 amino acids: CASSLGAATTYNEQFF. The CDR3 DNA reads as TGTGCCAGCAGCTTAGGCGCGGCTACCACCTACAATGAGCAGTTCTTC. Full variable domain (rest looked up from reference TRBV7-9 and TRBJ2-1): DTGVSQNPRHKITKRGQNVTFRCDPISEHNRLYWYRQTLGQGPEFLTYFQNEAQLEKSRLLSDRFSAERPKGSFSTLEIQRTEQGDSAMYLCASSLGAATTYNEQFFGPGTRLTVL.

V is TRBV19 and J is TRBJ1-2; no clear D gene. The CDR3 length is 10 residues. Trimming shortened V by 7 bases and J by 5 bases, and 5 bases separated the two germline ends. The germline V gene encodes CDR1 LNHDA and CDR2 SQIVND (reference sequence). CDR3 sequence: CASNSYGYTF. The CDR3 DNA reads TGTGCCAGTAACTCATATGGCTACACCTTC.

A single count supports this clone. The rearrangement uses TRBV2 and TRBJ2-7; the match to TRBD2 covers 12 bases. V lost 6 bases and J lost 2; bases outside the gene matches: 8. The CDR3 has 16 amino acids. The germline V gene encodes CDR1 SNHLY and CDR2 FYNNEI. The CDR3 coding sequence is TGTGCCAGCAGGGGGACTAGCGGGCAACTTGCCTACGAGCAGTACTTC. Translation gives CASRGTSGQLAYEQYF. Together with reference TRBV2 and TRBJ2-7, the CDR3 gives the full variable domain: EPEVTQTPSHQVTQMGQEVILRCVPISNHLYFYWYRQILGQKVEFLVSFYNNEISEKSEIFDDQFSVERPDGSNFTLKIRSTKLEDSAMYFCASRGTSGQLAYEQYFGPGTRLTVT.

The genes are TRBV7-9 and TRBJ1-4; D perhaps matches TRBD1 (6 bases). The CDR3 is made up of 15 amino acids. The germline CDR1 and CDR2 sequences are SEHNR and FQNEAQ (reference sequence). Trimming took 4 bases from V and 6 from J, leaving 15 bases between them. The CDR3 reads CASSSLQGGYEKLFF. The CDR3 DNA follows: TGTGCCAGCAGCTCCCTACAGGGTGGATATGAAAAACTGTTTTTT.

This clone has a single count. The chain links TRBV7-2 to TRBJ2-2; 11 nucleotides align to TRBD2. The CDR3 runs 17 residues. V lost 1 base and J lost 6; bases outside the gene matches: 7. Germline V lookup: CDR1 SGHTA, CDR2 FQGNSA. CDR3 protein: CASSLGGSGGAAGELFF. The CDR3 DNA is TGTGCCAGCAGCTTAGGTGGTAGCGGGGGGGCCGCCGGGGAGCTGTTTTTT.

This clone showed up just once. DNA for the CDR3: TGTGCCAGCAGCTTCGTGGGACTAGCGGGAGTGGGTGGCCCCGAGCAGTACTTC. This sequence encodes CASSFVGLAGVGGPEQYF. This sequence joins TRBV5-6 and TRBJ2-5, with 14 bases matching TRBD2. The J call may be mistaken, given a closer DNA end match to TRBJ2-7. This CDR3 has 18 amino acids. The germline V gene encodes CDR1 SGHDT and CDR2 YYEEEE.

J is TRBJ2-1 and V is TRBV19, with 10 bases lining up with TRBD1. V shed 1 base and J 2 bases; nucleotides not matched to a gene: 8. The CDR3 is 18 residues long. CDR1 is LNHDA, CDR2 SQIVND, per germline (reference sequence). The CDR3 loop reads CASSIGLGQGIAYNEQFF. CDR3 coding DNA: TGTGCCAGTAGTATAGGGTTGGGACAGGGGATCGCCTACAATGAGCAGTTCTTC.

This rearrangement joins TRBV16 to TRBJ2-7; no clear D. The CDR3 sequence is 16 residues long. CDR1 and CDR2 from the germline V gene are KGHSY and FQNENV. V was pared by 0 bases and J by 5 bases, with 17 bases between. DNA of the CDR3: TGTGCCAGCAGCCAATCTTATGCAGGCCGTGGCGACGAGCAGTACTTC. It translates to CASSQSYAGRGDEQYF.